What follows are 27 T cell receptor beta chains derived from one specimen sequenced in a study of control samples from healthy donors and cancer patients. Produced via immunoSEQ multiplex PCR; TCRdb's table is partial and in-frame only. The top ten hold approximately 0.57% of the sample, which has 100,000 to 150,000 clones, 92% seen once. The specimen was PBMCs. These receptors were taken from a man aged 80 or over with head and neck cancer.

The chain combines TRBV5-5 with TRBJ1-4; no definite D call. V lost 1 base, J lost 4 bases, and 20 bases lay in between. Germline V gene lookup returns CDR1 SGHKS and CDR2 YYEKEE (reference sequence). The CDR3 is 18 residues long. The CDR3 nucleotides are TGTGCCAGCAGCTTGAACTCGTTCCGTACAGCTTTTAATGAAAAACTGTTTTTT. As protein: CASSLNSFRTAFNEKLFF.

The rearrangement uses TRBV20-1 and TRBJ2-5; D possibly corresponds to TRBD1 (5 bases). V shed 6 bases and J shed 4 bases, with 9 bases lying between them. The germline V gene has CDR1 DFQATT and CDR2 SNEGSKA (reference sequence). The CDR3 has 11 residues. As DNA, the CDR3 is TGCAGTGCCAGGGTGGGAGAGACCCAGTACTTC. Residues: CSARVGETQYF.

V gene TRBV5-4 combines with J gene TRBJ1-6; D ambiguous. The CDR3 is 15 amino acids. Between the trimmed V and J ends, which lost 0 bases and 4 bases, there was a span of 8 bases. CDR1 and CDR2 from the germline V gene are SGHNT and YYREEE (reference sequence). The CDR3 reads CASSLGGTYNSPLHF. CDR3 sequence (DNA): TGTGCCAGCAGCTTGGGTGGCACATATAATTCACCCCTCCACTTT.

The chain recombines TRBV6-4 with TRBJ2-2; D is perhaps TRBD1 (6 bases). This CDR3 is 15 amino acids long. Germline loops: CDR1 MRHNA, CDR2 SNTAGT. Trimming removed 7 bases at V and 0 bases at J, with 12 bases between. CDR3 nucleotide sequence: TGTGCCAGCAAAAGGACAGTAGCGAACACCGGGGAGCTGTTTTTT. Amino acid sequence: CASKRTVANTGELFF.

This clone was detected only once. The CDR3 loop is CASSFLVGNTGELFF. Written as DNA, the CDR3 is TGTGCCAGCAGCTTCCTGGTAGGAAACACCGGGGAGCTGTTTTTT. The chain employs TRBV7-2 and TRBJ2-2; no firm D call. This CDR3 comprises 15 residues. The V gene lost 3 bases and the J gene lost 2 bases, with 10 bases spanning the gap. CDR1 SGHTA and CDR2 FQGNSA come from the germline V gene.

V gene TRBV12-3 or TRBV12-4 combines with J gene TRBJ2-3; TRBD2 aligns across 8 bases. The CDR3 is 13 residues long. Trimming removed 10 bases from V and 2 bases from J; junction bases left unmatched: 5. The CDR3 DNA sequence: TGTGCCACGCAAGCGGGAGCCACAGATACGCAGTATTTT. Translation: CATQAGATDTQYF.

V is TRBV2 and J is TRBJ2-7; 7 nucleotides align to TRBD2. V shed 5 bases, J shed 0 bases, and the junction held 7 bases outside the gene matches. The CDR3 is 15 amino acids. The germline gives CDR1 SNHLY, CDR2 FYNNEI. CDR3 protein: CASSPGGGTSYEQYF. The CDR3 DNA sequence: TGTGCCAGCAGTCCGGGCGGGGGTACCTCCTACGAGCAGTACTTC.

V and J are TRBV10-3 and TRBJ2-1, with 11 bases matching TRBD2. The J segment lost 1 base and the V segment lost 6 bases, leaving 8 bases of the junction unmatched. CDR1 is ENHRY and CDR2 is SYGVKD in the germline V gene. The CDR3 has 17 residues. The CDR3 coding sequence is TGTGCCATCAGGCCTATAGCGGGAGGGCGATCCTACAATGAGCAGTTCTTC. Translating it yields CAIRPIAGGRSYNEQFF.

This chain's CDR3 is CAWTRRQYTEAFF. CDR3 sequence (DNA): TGTGCCTGGACTAGGCGACAGTACACTGAAGCTTTCTTT. The V gene is TRBV30, the J gene TRBJ1-1; the D gene is possibly TRBD1 (5 bases). Between the trimmed V and J ends, which lost 4 bases and 3 bases, there was a span of 12 bases. This CDR3 region has 13 residues. In germline, CDR1 is GTSNPN, CDR2 SVGIG (reference sequence).

The chain has TRBV30 and TRBJ2-7; the D is unclear. CDR1 is GTSNPN and CDR2 is SVGIG in the germline V gene (reference sequence). V gave up 2 bases and J gave up 6 bases, with 14 bases separating them. The CDR3 runs to 13 residues. CDR3 sequence reads: CAWSLSPWGEQYF. DNA of the CDR3: TGTGCCTGGAGTCTTTCTCCCTGGGGCGAGCAGTACTTC.

The chain couples TRBV5-1 to TRBJ2-7; D not resolved. Germline-derived CDR1 and CDR2 are SGHRS and YFSETQ. Trimming removed 0 bases from V and 0 bases from J, with 4 bases in between. The CDR3 spans 13 residues. For the CDR3, the DNA is TGCGCCAGCAGCTTGGTCCCCTCCTACGAGCAGTACTTC. Translation gives CASSLVPSYEQYF.

This sequence joins TRBV20-1 and TRBJ1-5; D is unclear. This CDR3 spans 13 amino acids. Per germline, CDR1 DFQATT and CDR2 SNEGSKA (reference sequence). V was trimmed by 3 bases and J by 3 bases, leaving 9 bases between them. The CDR3 bases are TGCAGTGCTAGTAGCGGGCTCAATCAGCCCCAGCATTTT. This gives the protein CSASSGLNQPQHF.

This chain joins TRBV6-2 or TRBV6-3 and TRBJ1-5; 10 bases line up with TRBD1. The CDR3 has 16 residues. CDR1 is MNHEY and CDR2 is SVGEGT in the germline V gene. Trimming at V came to 2 bases and at J to 5 bases, leaving 6 bases not matched to a gene. The CDR3 sequence: CASSYPRQGADQPQHF. For the CDR3, the DNA is TGTGCCAGCAGTTACCCAAGACAGGGGGCGGATCAGCCCCAGCATTTT.

This chain uses TRBV6-5 with TRBJ2-2; 9 positions match TRBD1. Germline V CDR1 and CDR2: MNHEY, SVGAGI. J lost 7 bases, V lost 3 bases, and 6 bases had no gene match. CDR3 size: 15 residues. The DNA of the CDR3 is TGTGCCAGCAGTTATTGGGACAGGGTTGACGGGGAGCTGTTTTTT. Its protein is CASSYWDRVDGELFF.

The V gene is TRBV27, the J gene TRBJ2-5; 12 nucleotides match TRBD1. J gave up 6 bases and V 4 bases, and 9 bases lay outside the gene matches. This CDR3 contains 16 residues. CDR1 is MNHEY, CDR2 SMNVEV, per germline (reference sequence). As DNA, the CDR3 is TGTGCCAGCAGTTCTCTCGGGACAGGGGGCGGTCAGACCCAGTACTTC. This sequence encodes CASSSLGTGGGQTQYF.

The chain is built from TRBV9 and TRBJ2-1, with no clear D. V was pared by 0 bases and J by 4 bases, with 8 bases between. The CDR3 consists of 14 residues. Germline V gene lookup returns CDR1 SGDLS and CDR2 YYNGEE. This CDR3 is CASSVATRYNEQFF. DNA of the CDR3: TGTGCCAGCAGCGTAGCTACCCGATACAATGAGCAGTTCTTC.

In the case of this clone: A junction boundary mismatches the germline segment, possibly from a read error. The genes are TRBV10-2 and TRBJ1-6, with D hard to call. Germline values: CDR1 WSHSY, CDR2 SAAADI. This CDR3 contains 13 residues. CDR3 DNA: TGCGCCAGCAGTCAGTCGGCAAGATCACCCCTCCACTTT. Protein sequence: CASSQSARSPLHF.

The J gene is TRBJ1-5, the V gene TRBV30, with D perhaps matching TRBD1 (5 bases). The germline gives CDR1 GTSNPN, CDR2 SVGIG (reference sequence). There are 13 residues in the CDR3. Trimming removed 2 bases from V and 7 bases from J, with 12 bases in between. CDR3 in DNA: TGTGCCTGGAGTCCAGGGTCCGGGCAGCCCCAGCATTTT. This translates into CAWSPGSGQPQHF.

The V gene is TRBV9, the J gene TRBJ2-4; D tentatively fits TRBD1 or TRBD2 (5 bases each). The V end lost 0 bases, the J end lost 4 bases, and 11 bases lay between the germline ends. The V gene's germline CDR1 is SGDLS and CDR2 YYNGEE. The CDR3 contains 15 residues. CDR3 in amino acids: CASSVDVGVKNIQYF. DNA for the CDR3: TGTGCCAGCAGCGTAGATGTGGGGGTGAAAAACATTCAGTACTTC.

CDR3 sequence: CASSLRVRTDTQYF. The CDR3 DNA is TGTGCCAGCAGCTTGCGGGTCCGCACAGATACGCAGTATTTT. This chain joins TRBV5-8 and TRBJ2-3; no reliable D call. This CDR3 comprises 14 residues. Germline V lookup: CDR1 SGHTS, CDR2 YDEGEE. The V and J ends lost 1 base and 1 base respectively, with 7 bases between them.

This clone was picked up one time. The rearrangement links TRBV19 to TRBJ1-2; 10 nucleotides align to TRBD1. Germline CDR1 and CDR2: LNHDA and SQIVND (reference sequence). The CDR3 sequence is 14 residues long. The junction had 5 bases not matched to a gene; V was cut back by 7 bases and J by 3 bases. The chain's CDR3 is CASKTGGADYGYTF. DNA for the CDR3: TGTGCCAGTAAGACAGGGGGCGCTGACTATGGCTACACCTTC.

The chain has TRBV13 and TRBJ1-4; D may be TRBD1 (6 bases). The V gene's germline CDR1 is PRHDT and CDR2 FYEKMQ (reference sequence). Trimming removed 4 bases from V and 4 bases from J, with 10 bases in between. The CDR3 length is 14 residues. CDR3 nucleotide sequence: TGTGCCAGCAGCTCCCGACAGGTTAATGAAAAACTGTTTTTT. Amino acid sequence: CASSSRQVNEKLFF. The full variable domain, completed using reference TRBV13 and TRBJ1-4, is AAGVIQSPRHLIKEKRETATLKCYPIPRHDTVYWYQQGPGQDPQFLISFYEKMQSDKGSIPDRFSAQQFSDYHSELNMSSLELGDSALYFCASSSRQVNEKLFFGSGTQLSVL.

V usage is TRBV28 and J usage is TRBJ2-1; D possibly matches TRBD1 or TRBD2 (6 bases each). The CDR3 runs 18 residues. Germline V gives CDR1 MDHEN, CDR2 SYDVKM. Trimming took 2 bases from V and 1 from J, leaving 18 bases between them. The CDR3 nucleotides read TGTGCCAGCAGTTTACGCAGGGGACTGACAGTTTCCTACAATGAGCAGTTCTTC. Translation: CASSLRRGLTVSYNEQFF. Together with reference TRBV28 and TRBJ2-1, the CDR3 gives the full variable domain: DVKVTQSSRYLVKRTGEKVFLECVQDMDHENMFWYRQDPGLGLRLIYFSYDVKMKEKGDIPEGYSVSREKKERFSLILESASTNQTSMYLCASSLRRGLTVSYNEQFFGPGTRLTVL.

The chain joins TRBV7-9 to TRBJ2-7, with D perhaps TRBD1 (6 bases). In germline, CDR1 is SEHNR, CDR2 FQNEAQ (reference sequence). The CDR3 runs to 14 residues. V lost 5 bases and J 3 bases, leaving 14 bases between the germline ends. DNA of the CDR3: TGTGCCAGCAGCATGTCCGGGACAAACTACGAGCAGTACTTC. As protein: CASSMSGTNYEQYF.

The chain employs TRBV4-1 and TRBJ2-7; a weak D match, TRBD2 (5 bases). V dropped 4 bases and J dropped 6 bases, with 13 bases sitting between them. The CDR3 has 13 amino acids. The germline CDR1 and CDR2 sequences are MGHRA and YSYEKL. CDR3 loop: CASSPFRGGEQYF. The DNA of the CDR3 is TGCGCCAGCAGCCCTTTCCGAGGAGGCGAGCAGTACTTC.

The chain employs TRBV15 and TRBJ2-5; D is uncertain. CDR1 is LNHNV and CDR2 is YYDKDF in the germline V gene (reference sequence). The CDR3 contains 12 residues. Trimming left V 0 bases short and J 4 bases short, with 3 bases between. Written as DNA, the CDR3 is TGTGCCACCAGCAGAGATACAGAGACCCAGTACTTC. This gives the protein CATSRDTETQYF.

The CDR3 DNA follows: TGCGCCAGCAGCCGATCCGGAGAGACCCAGTACTTC. Translation gives CASSRSGETQYF. The chain combines TRBV10-1 with TRBJ2-5; no reliable D call. With 6 bases removed from V and 4 bases from J, the gap between germline ends came to 9 bases. CDR1 is WNHNN, CDR2 SYGVQD, per germline (reference sequence). The CDR3 sequence is 12 residues long.